These 31 T cell receptor delta chains originate from one sample sequenced in a study of γδ T cells in repeated Plasmodium falciparum infection. TCRdb reprocessed the multiplex PCR reads through CATT. The sample comprises 70,000 to 95,000 delta-chain clones, under 1.5% of which are singletons, and roughly 9.5% rests with the top ten. Bulk repertoires came from Vgamma9/Vdelta2+ or Vdelta2-negative gammadelta T cells flow-sorted from PBMC. Specimen: gamma-delta T cells from blood. Every receptor here comes from a pool of human donors (malaria-infected and uninfected, not separated).

This clone was seen a few times. The chain has TRDV1 and TRDJ1; D may be TRDD2 (5 bases). The J gene, left out of TCRdb, was set here by checking the DNA against germline. The V gene lost 0 bases and the J gene lost 10 bases, with 9 bases spanning the gap. Looked up from germline, CDR1 is TSWWSYY and CDR2 is QGS. The CDR3 length is 12 residues. The CDR3 sequence is CALGELTYGLIF. The DNA of the CDR3 is TGTGCTCTTGGGGAACTAACCTACGGACTCATCTTT.

This clone was counted at least ten times. The chain joins TRDV1 to TRDJ1; 12 bases map to TRDD3. The CDR3 contains 23 residues. Trimming cost V 0 bases and J 0 bases; bases outside gene matches: 20. Germline loops: CDR1 TSWWSYY, CDR2 QGS. The CDR3 here is CALGELLPHFRWGIRQYTDKLIF. The DNA of the CDR3 is TGTGCTCTTGGGGAACTATTACCCCACTTCCGCTGGGGGATACGCCAGTACACCGATAAACTCATCTTT.

This clone was recorded many times. It is likely a read error: a sequence one base away is far more abundant. The rearrangement uses TRDV2 and TRDJ1; 7 nucleotides align to TRDD3. Trimming at V came to 5 bases and at J to 3 bases, leaving 8 bases not matched to a gene. The germline V gene has CDR1 GEAIGNYY and CDR2 EKD. CDR3 length equals 14 residues. CDR3 sequence reads: CACGPITGADKLIF. CDR3 DNA sequence: TGTGCCTGTGGCCCTATTACTGGGGCCGATAAACTCATCTTT.

To note about this clone: The protein held in TCRdb is that of a much larger clone and does not match this DNA's translation at residue 11, likely because of a read error; the protein shown is translated from the DNA. The CDR3 sequence: CACDTIKHSGVLRDGSDKLIF. Here the CDR3 DNA reads TGTGCCTGTGACACAATAAAACACTCGGGGGTACTCCGGGACGGCTCCGATAAACTCATCTTT. The V call is TRDV2, the J call TRDJ1, with D maybe TRDD3 (5 bases). In the absence of a J gene in TCRdb, the DNA was matched to germline to assign it here. Germline V gene sequence: CDR1 GEAIGNYY, CDR2 EKD. The CDR3 extends over 21 amino acids. The germline V and J ends were trimmed by 1 base and 3 bases, with 32 bases remaining between them.

This clone was seen only a few times. A single base is all that separates this from a far larger clone, so a read error is likely. At the DNA level, this CDR3 is encoded by other sequences in the same sample as well. There is no J gene call, but TRDV2 is given as the V gene; TRDD3 is the table's D call and was not checked against the DNA. The CDR3 loop spans 19 amino acids. CDR1 is GEAIGNYY, CDR2 EKD, per germline. The CDR3 bases are TGTGCCTGTGACACCGGGGGATACGGGCGCTCCTGGGACACCCGACAGATGTTCTTC. Protein: CACDTGGYGRSWDTRQMFF.

In this sample, this clone turned up many times. The protein recorded in TCRdb matches a much larger clone and deviates from this DNA's translation at residue 11, suggesting a read error; the protein here is obtained by translating the DNA. The V and J genes are TRDV2 and TRDJ3; D possibly corresponds to TRDD3 (5 bases). TCRdb records no J gene; here it was assigned by comparing the DNA to germline. The CDR3 extends over 16 amino acids. The germline V gene encodes CDR1 GEAIGNYY and CDR2 EKD. CDR3 in DNA: TGTGCCTGTGACGGGTGGGGCTCCTGGGACGCCCGACAGATGTTTTTC. Protein product: CACDGWGSWDARQMFF.

This clone appeared a few times. A read error likely explains why the TCRdb protein, taken from a much larger clone, differs from this DNA's translation at residue 6; the protein shown is translated from the DNA. The chain recombines TRDV1 with TRDJ2; D remains unclear. The J gene was not available in TCRdb and was assigned here by matching the DNA to germline segments. Germline values: CDR1 TSWWSYY, CDR2 QGS. Trimming removed 1 base at V and 4 bases at J, with 22 bases between. The CDR3 covers 19 residues. CDR3 sequence: CALGEPVILRVKRTAQLFF. The CDR3 nucleotides read TGTGCTCTTGGGGAACCGGTAATCCTTAGGGTGAAGAGGACAGCACAACTCTTCTTT.

This clone was seen repeatedly, ten times or more. The V and J genes are TRDV2 and TRDJ3, with 12 bases matching TRDD3. With V trimmed by 0 bases and J by 0 bases, 8 bases remained unmatched. In germline, CDR1 is GEAIGNYY, CDR2 EKD. This CDR3 has 21 residues. The CDR3 DNA follows: TGTGCCTGTGACACCCTACTGGGGGATACCCACCGCTCCTGGGACACCCGACAGATGTTTTTC. It translates to CACDTLLGDTHRSWDTRQMFF.

This clone was picked up many times. The same CDR3 can be traced to other DNA sequences in this sample. The chain combines TRDV1 with TRDJ1; D ambiguous. Germline V gene lookup returns CDR1 TSWWSYY and CDR2 QGS. V lost 1 base, J lost 2 bases, and 14 bases lay in between. The CDR3 length is 16 residues. CDR3 nucleotides: TGTGCTCTTGGGGAACCCCTCCTGCTAGGGACCGATAAACTCATCTTT. This sequence encodes CALGEPLLLGTDKLIF.

This clone has a count of ten or more. The chain uses TRDV2 and TRDJ2, with TRDD3 as a possible D gene (5 bases). This CDR3 has 17 residues. Germline V CDR1 and CDR2: GEAIGNYY, EKD. V lost 2 bases to trimming and J lost 0 bases, with 15 bases between them. CDR3 sequence: CACDKRGTIPLTAQLFF. The CDR3 DNA reads as TGTGCCTGTGACAAGAGGGGAACCATCCCTTTGACAGCACAACTCTTCTTT.

Remarks on this clone: TCRdb shows a much larger clone's protein in place of this DNA's translation, and the two differ at residue 3, likely through a read error; the protein shown is translated from the DNA. The chain carries TRDV1 and TRDJ1; tentative D call: TRDD2 (6 bases). The CDR3 runs 22 residues. Per the germline V gene, CDR1 is TSWWSYY and CDR2 is QGS. The DNA for the CDR3 is TGTGCTCGTGGGGAATCTAAAAATGAGGGGGCGCCACTCCTACCTTACACCGATAAACTCATCTTT. It yields the protein CARGESKNEGAPLLPYTDKLIF.

This clone was seen more than once but under ten times. The translation of this DNA and the TCRdb protein of a much larger clone differ at residue 21, probably owing to a read error; the protein shown here is translated from the DNA. There is no J gene call, but TRDV2 is given as the V gene; TRDD3, as called in the table, went unchecked against the DNA. The germline V gene encodes CDR1 GEAIGNYY and CDR2 EKD. The CDR3 is made up of 23 amino acids. The CDR3 spells CACDTAPARGVGDTTYLPGKRIF. For the CDR3, the DNA is TGTGCCTGTGACACCGCCCCGGCACGTGGAGTGGGGGATACGACCTACCTACCTGGTAAACGCATCTTT.

Only a few counts were recorded for this clone. The TCRdb protein, from a much larger clone, departs from this DNA's translation at residue 14, likely by read error; the protein shown derives from the DNA. The genes are TRDV2 and TRDJ3, with 9 bases matching TRDD3. The J gene, not given by TCRdb, was assigned here from a germline match of the nucleotide sequence. CDR1 is GEAIGNYY, CDR2 EKD, per germline. The CDR3 has 17 amino acids. The CDR3 DNA follows: TGTGCCTGTGACATACTGGGGGACTCCTGGGACACCCGACGGATGTTTTTC. This codes for CACDILGDSWDTRRMFF.

Comments on this clone: The protein held in TCRdb is that of a much larger clone and does not match this DNA's translation at residue 12, likely because of a read error; the protein shown is translated from the DNA. V usage is TRDV3 and J usage is TRDJ1; D uncertain. This CDR3 comprises 15 residues. Germline CDR1 TVYSNPD, CDR2 GDNSRS (reference sequence). CDR3 nucleotide sequence: TGTGCCCACTACGATGGGTGGAGGAGAACCGATGAACTCATCTTT. The encoded protein is CAHYDGWRRTDELIF.

Concerning this clone itself: TCRdb assigns this DNA the protein of a much larger clone, which departs from its translation at residue 8; this likely reflects a read error, and the protein shown comes from translating the DNA. V gene TRDV2 combines with J gene TRDJ1; weak D call: TRDD3 (6 bases). The J gene is absent in TCRdb and was assigned here via DNA matching to germline. The germline V gene has CDR1 GEAIGNYY and CDR2 EKD. The ends were cut back, 3 bases at V and 4 bases at J, with 17 bases in the middle. The CDR3 spans 15 residues. CDR3 bases: TGTGCCTGTGACCCCCTGGGGAACGGACGCGATAAACTCATCTTT. Translation gives CACDPLGNGRDKLIF.

The table lists this clone with many counts. The genes are TRDV1 and TRDJ1, with 7 bases that match TRDD2. The germline gives CDR1 TSWWSYY, CDR2 QGS. There are 18 residues in the CDR3. Trimming cost V 1 base and J 2 bases; bases outside gene matches: 13. The CDR3 reads CALGERGLPHRCTDKLIF. The CDR3 DNA is TGTGCTCTTGGGGAACGAGGCCTTCCTCACAGATGTACCGATAAACTCATCTTT.

This clone was found many times. The protein given by TCRdb reflects a much larger clone and differs at residue 5 from this DNA's translation, likely from a read error; the protein shown is the DNA's translation. This chain joins TRDV2 and TRDJ3, with 9 bases fitting TRDD3. This CDR3 has 19 residues. Per germline, CDR1 GEAIGNYY and CDR2 EKD. Unmatched junction bases numbered 10, after V lost 3 bases and J lost 2 bases. CDR3 in DNA: TGTGCCTGTGACGCCCTAGTGGGGGATAGTCCCTGGGACACCCGACAGATGTTTTTC. Translation gives CACDALVGDSPWDTRQMFF.

With regard to this clone: A read error likely explains why the TCRdb protein, taken from a much larger clone, differs from this DNA's translation at residue 9; the protein shown is translated from the DNA. The CDR3 here is CAQPFLLGTTTADKLIF. The CDR3 bases are TGTGCCCAGCCGTTCCTGCTGGGGACCACGACGGCCGATAAACTCATCTTT. This chain uses TRDV3 with TRDJ1, with a possible D match to TRDD3 (6 bases). CDR1 TVYSNPD and CDR2 GDNSRS come from the germline V gene (reference sequence). CDR3 length: 17 residues. Trimming cost V 5 bases and J 3 bases, with 28 bases left between them.

This clone was seen many times. The rearrangement links TRDV1 to TRDJ1, with D tentatively TRDD3 (6 bases). Matching the DNA to germline supplied the J gene, which TCRdb does not give. The CDR3 extends over 26 amino acids. V was trimmed by 4 bases and J by 0 bases, leaving 45 bases between them. Germline V gene sequence: CDR1 TSWWSYY, CDR2 QGS. The CDR3 is CALGGSNFPSAGGIKAGRIYTDKLIF. The CDR3 DNA sequence: TGTGCTCTTGGGGGATCAAATTTTCCCTCTGCTGGTGGGATAAAGGCCGGCCGAATTTACACCGATAAACTCATCTTT.

A word on this clone: The protein given by TCRdb reflects a much larger clone and differs at residue 9 from this DNA's translation, likely from a read error; the protein shown is the DNA's translation. J is TRDJ1 and V is TRDV1; maybe TRDD2 (6 bases). The V end lost 3 bases, the J end lost 1 base, and 15 bases lay between the germline ends. The germline CDR1 and CDR2 sequences are TSWWSYY and QGS. The CDR3 has 16 amino acids. Here the CDR3 reads CALGDILPDRTDKLIF. CDR3 DNA sequence: TGTGCTCTTGGGGATATCCTTCCGGATCGCACCGATAAACTCATCTTT.

This clone was found many times. The chain employs TRDV1 and TRDJ1; the D is unclear. Germline V gene sequence: CDR1 TSWWSYY, CDR2 QGS. Trimming shortened V by 4 bases and J by 0 bases, and 12 bases separated the two germline ends. There are 15 residues in the CDR3. The CDR3 here is CALGGPPGYTDKLIF. CDR3 coding DNA: TGTGCTCTTGGGGGCCCACCCGGCTACACCGATAAACTCATCTTT.

The sample holds many counts of this clone. The TCRdb protein, from a much larger clone, departs from this DNA's translation at residue 3, likely by read error; the protein shown derives from the DNA. The rearrangement joins TRDV2 to TRDJ1; TRDD3 matches at 8 bases. CDR1 and CDR2 from the germline V gene are GEAIGNYY and EKD. CDR3 size: 18 residues. Here the CDR3 reads CAGDAVLGANSYTDKLIF. The DNA for the CDR3 is TGTGCCGGTGACGCCGTACTGGGGGCTAACTCGTACACCGATAAACTCATCTTT.

Notes on this clone: The mismatch at residue 5 between this DNA's translation and the TCRdb protein of a much larger clone likely reflects a read error; the protein shown is translated from the DNA. The CDR3 protein is CALQCWGISYTDKLIF. In DNA form, the CDR3 reads TGTGCCTTACAGTGCTGGGGGATATCGTACACCGATAAACTCATCTTT. The gene calls are TRDV3 and TRDJ1, with 10 bases that match TRDD3. The J gene, absent from TCRdb, was called here by matching the DNA to germline. Trimming removed 3 bases from V and 0 bases from J; junction bases left unmatched: 10. In germline, CDR1 is TVYSNPD, CDR2 GDNSRS (reference sequence). The CDR3 is 16 amino acids.

This clone was recorded a few times. Since a far larger clone is one base different, this is likely a read error. This chain uses TRDV1 with TRDJ4; D may be TRDD2 (9 bases). In the absence of a J gene in TCRdb, the DNA was matched to germline to assign it here. Germline CDR1 and CDR2: TSWWSYY and QGS. This CDR3 contains 20 residues. V was cut by 2 bases and J by 5 bases, with 33 bases left in between. CDR3 residues: CALGEGFSRLPTGGYGPLIF. The CDR3 region has the DNA TGTGCTCTTGGGGAAGGCTTCTCCCGCCTTCCTACGGGGGGATATGGTCCCCTGATCTTT.

This clone was seen at least ten times. The chain is built from TRDV2 and TRDJ3, with 9 bases lining up with TRDD3. Trimming at V came to 0 bases and at J to 0 bases, leaving 11 bases not matched to a gene. The germline V gene has CDR1 GEAIGNYY and CDR2 EKD. The CDR3 runs 21 residues. For the CDR3, the DNA is TGTGCCTGTGACACCGAAGCCCTACTGGGGGACCGCTCCTGGGACACCCGACAGATGTTTTTC. This codes for CACDTEALLGDRSWDTRQMFF.

This clone was counted only a few times. TCRdb has a much larger clone's protein, which differs at residue 5 from the translation of this DNA, likely because of a read error; what is shown is the protein translated from the DNA. The rearrangement links TRDV1 to TRDJ1; 10 bases agree with TRDD3. Germline CDR1 TSWWSYY, CDR2 QGS. The ends lost 4 bases at V and 3 bases at J; junction bases unmatched: 17. The CDR3 runs 19 residues. The CDR3 coding sequence is TGTGCTCTTGGGGTACAAATAGTCCTGGGGGATAGGAAATCCGATAAACTCATCTTT. It is translated as CALGVQIVLGDRKSDKLIF.

There are a few counts of this clone. TCRdb pairs this DNA with a much larger clone's protein that differs at residue 14, likely a read error; the protein shown was translated from the DNA. This chain links TRDV1 with TRDJ1, with D tentatively TRDD3 (5 bases). No J segment appears in TCRdb, so it was assigned here by matching the sequence to germline. Trimming removed 3 bases from V and 0 bases from J, with 32 bases in between. CDR1 TSWWSYY and CDR2 QGS come from the germline V gene. The CDR3 spans 22 residues. CDR3 region: CALGEGFSTSRGTAPYTDKLIF. As DNA, the CDR3 is TGTGCTCTTGGGGAGGGATTTTCTACGAGTAGAGGGACCGCACCGTACACCGATAAACTCATCTTT.

This clone was seen a handful of times. TCRdb's listed protein matches a much larger clone and diverges from this DNA's translation at residue 8, likely through a read error; the protein shown comes from the DNA. For the CDR3, the DNA is TGTGCTCTTGGGGGATGGTACCGGGGGATACCCGGCCCGTCCGATAAACTCATCTTT. It encodes CALGGWYRGIPGPSDKLIF. The chain couples TRDV1 to TRDJ1, with 9 bases fitting TRDD3. The J gene, missing from TCRdb, was assigned here through DNA to germline matching. V gave up 4 bases and J gave up 3 bases; unmatched junction bases: 18. This CDR3 spans 19 amino acids. The germline V gene has CDR1 TSWWSYY and CDR2 QGS.

This clone was counted at least ten times. A much larger clone sits a single nucleotide away, making a read error possible. The V and J genes are TRDV1 and TRDJ1; D unclear. The J gene, left out of TCRdb, was set here by checking the DNA against germline. This CDR3 contains 20 residues. Trimming left V 4 bases short and J 0 bases short, with 27 bases between. CDR1 TSWWSYY and CDR2 QGS come from the germline V gene. CDR3 bases: TGTGCTCTTGGGGCATCCCCTTTTCTCCCGGTTACTCGTTACACCGATAAACTCATCTTT. Encoded protein: CALGASPFLPVTRYTDKLIF.

This clone was counted at least ten times. The chain joins TRDV1 to TRDJ1; weak D call: TRDD3 (6 bases). The CDR3 loop spans 15 amino acids. Germline V lookup: CDR1 TSWWSYY, CDR2 QGS. CDR3 sequence: CASSEGGENTDKLIF. The CDR3 nucleotides read TGTGCATCTTCGGAGGGGGGGGAGAACACCGATAAACTCATCTTT.

This clone showed up just a few times. A read error likely explains this, since a far larger clone differs by one base. In the same sample, other DNA sequences code for this CDR3. This sequence joins TRDV2 and TRDJ1; D remains ambiguous. The J gene, left out of TCRdb, was set here by checking the DNA against germline. This CDR3 has 15 residues. The ends were cut back, 4 bases at V and 0 bases at J, with 14 bases in the middle. In germline, CDR1 is GEAIGNYY, CDR2 EKD. Here the CDR3 reads CACEGLEGDTDKLIF. The CDR3 bases are TGTGCCTGTGAAGGTTTAGAAGGTGACACCGATAAACTCATCTTT.